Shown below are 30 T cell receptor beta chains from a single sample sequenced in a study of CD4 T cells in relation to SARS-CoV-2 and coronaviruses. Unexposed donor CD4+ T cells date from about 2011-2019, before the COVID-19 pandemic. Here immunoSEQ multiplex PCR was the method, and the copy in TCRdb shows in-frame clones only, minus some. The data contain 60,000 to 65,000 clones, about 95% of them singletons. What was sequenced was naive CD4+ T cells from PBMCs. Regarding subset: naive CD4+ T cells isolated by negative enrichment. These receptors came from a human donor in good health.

The CDR3 DNA reads TGTGCCAGCAGTGAATTAAGGACAGCTACCGGGGAGCTGTTTTTT. Translation gives CASSELRTATGELFF. The chain joins TRBV2 to TRBJ2-2, with a tentative D call TRBD1 (6 bases). The V gene lost 2 bases and the J gene lost 5 bases, with 12 bases spanning the gap. The germline CDR1 and CDR2 sequences are SNHLY and FYNNEI. The CDR3 is made up of 15 amino acids.

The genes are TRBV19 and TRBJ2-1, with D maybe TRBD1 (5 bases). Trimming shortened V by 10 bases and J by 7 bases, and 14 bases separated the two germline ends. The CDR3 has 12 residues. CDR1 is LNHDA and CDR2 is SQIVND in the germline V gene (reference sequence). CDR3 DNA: TGTGCCAACGCGTCGAAGGGGAATGAGCAGTTCTTC. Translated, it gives CANASKGNEQFF.

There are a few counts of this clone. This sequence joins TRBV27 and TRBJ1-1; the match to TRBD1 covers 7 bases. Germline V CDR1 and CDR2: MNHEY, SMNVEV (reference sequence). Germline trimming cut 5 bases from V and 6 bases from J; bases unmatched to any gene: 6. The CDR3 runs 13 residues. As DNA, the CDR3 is TGTGCCAGCAGTAACAGGGGTCGGTCTGAAGCTTTCTTT. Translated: CASSNRGRSEAFF.

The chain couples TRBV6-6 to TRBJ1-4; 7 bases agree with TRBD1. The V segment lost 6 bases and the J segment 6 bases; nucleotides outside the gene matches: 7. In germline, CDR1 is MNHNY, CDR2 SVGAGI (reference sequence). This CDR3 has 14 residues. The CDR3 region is CASRTDRADEKLFF. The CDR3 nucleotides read TGTGCCAGCAGAACAGACAGGGCGGATGAAAAACTGTTTTTT.

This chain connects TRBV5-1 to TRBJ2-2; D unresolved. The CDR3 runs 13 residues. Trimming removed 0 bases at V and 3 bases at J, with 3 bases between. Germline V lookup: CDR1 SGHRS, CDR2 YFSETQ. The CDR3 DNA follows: TGCGCCAGCAGCTTGGAGGACACCGGGGAGCTGTTTTTT. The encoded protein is CASSLEDTGELFF.

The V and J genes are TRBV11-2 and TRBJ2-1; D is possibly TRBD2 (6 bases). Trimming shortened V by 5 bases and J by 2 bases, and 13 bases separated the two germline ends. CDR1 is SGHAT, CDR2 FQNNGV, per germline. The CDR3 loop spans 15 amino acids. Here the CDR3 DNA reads TGTGCCAGCAGCCTCGGGAGTACCACCTACAATGAGCAGTTCTTC. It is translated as CASSLGSTTYNEQFF.

CDR3 loop: CASSTSTRSTGELFF. The DNA of the CDR3 is TGTGCCAGCAGCACCTCGACTAGGAGCACCGGGGAGCTGTTTTTT. This chain links TRBV5-4 with TRBJ2-2; a weak D match, TRBD2 (6 bases). CDR1 and CDR2 from the germline V gene are SGHNT and YYREEE (reference sequence). The CDR3 is made up of 15 amino acids. V was shortened by 4 bases and J by 4 bases, with 14 bases between the two germline ends.

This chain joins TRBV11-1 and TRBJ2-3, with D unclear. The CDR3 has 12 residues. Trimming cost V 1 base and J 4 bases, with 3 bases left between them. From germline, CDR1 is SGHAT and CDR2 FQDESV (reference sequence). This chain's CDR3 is CASSLEPDTQYF. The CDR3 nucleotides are TGTGCCAGCAGCTTAGAACCAGATACGCAGTATTTT.

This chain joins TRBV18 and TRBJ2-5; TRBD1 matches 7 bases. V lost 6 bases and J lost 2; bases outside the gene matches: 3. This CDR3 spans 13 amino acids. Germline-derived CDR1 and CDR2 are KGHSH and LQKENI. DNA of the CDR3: TGTGCCAGCTCGTCGGGACAGCAAGAGACCCAGTACTTC. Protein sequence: CASSSGQQETQYF.

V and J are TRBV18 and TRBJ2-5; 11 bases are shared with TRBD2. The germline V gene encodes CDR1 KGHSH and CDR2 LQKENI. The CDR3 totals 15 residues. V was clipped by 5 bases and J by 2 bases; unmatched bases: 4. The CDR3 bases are TGTGCCAGCTCAGCCGGGACTAGCGGACAAGAGACCCAGTACTTC. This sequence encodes CASSAGTSGQETQYF.

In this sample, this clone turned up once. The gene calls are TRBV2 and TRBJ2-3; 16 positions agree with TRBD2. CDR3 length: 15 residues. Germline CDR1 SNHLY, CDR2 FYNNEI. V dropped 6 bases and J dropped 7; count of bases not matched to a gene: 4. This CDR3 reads CASRGLAGGGNTQYF. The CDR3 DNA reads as TGTGCCAGCAGGGGACTAGCGGGAGGGGGTAATACGCAGTATTTT.

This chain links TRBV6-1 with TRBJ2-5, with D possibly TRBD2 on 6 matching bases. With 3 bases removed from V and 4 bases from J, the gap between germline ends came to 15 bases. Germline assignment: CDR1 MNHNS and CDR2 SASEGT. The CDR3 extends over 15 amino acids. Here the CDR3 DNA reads TGTGCCAGCAGTGAGCTAGCGACGGATATAGAGACCCAGTACTTC. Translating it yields CASSELATDIETQYF.

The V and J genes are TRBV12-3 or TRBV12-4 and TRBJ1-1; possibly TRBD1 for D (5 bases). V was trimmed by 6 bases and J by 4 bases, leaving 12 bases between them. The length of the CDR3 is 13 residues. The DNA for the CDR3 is TGTGCCAGCAGCCGCGTGGGGCTCACTGAAGCTTTCTTT. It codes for CASSRVGLTEAFF.

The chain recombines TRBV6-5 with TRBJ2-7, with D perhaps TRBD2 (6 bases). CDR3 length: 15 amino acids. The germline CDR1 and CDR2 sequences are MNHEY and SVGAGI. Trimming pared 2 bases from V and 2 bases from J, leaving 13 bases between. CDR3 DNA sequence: TGTGCCAGCAGTTACCAATCTGGAGGGACCTACGAGCAGTACTTC. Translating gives CASSYQSGGTYEQYF.

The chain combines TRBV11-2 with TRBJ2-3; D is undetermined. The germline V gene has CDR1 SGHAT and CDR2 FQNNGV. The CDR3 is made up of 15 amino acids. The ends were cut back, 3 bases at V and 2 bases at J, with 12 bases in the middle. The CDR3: CASSLSAVPTDTQYF. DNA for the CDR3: TGTGCCAGCAGCTTGTCGGCAGTTCCCACAGATACGCAGTATTTT.

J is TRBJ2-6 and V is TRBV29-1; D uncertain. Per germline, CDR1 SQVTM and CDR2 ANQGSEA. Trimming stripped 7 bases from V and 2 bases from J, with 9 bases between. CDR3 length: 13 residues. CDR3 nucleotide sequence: TGCAGCGGGACCCTACCTGGGGCCAACGTCCTGACTTTC. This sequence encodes CSGTLPGANVLTF.

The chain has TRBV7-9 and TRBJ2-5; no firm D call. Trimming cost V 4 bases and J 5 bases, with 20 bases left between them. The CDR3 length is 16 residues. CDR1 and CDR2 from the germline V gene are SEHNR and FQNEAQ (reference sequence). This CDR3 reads CASSSTSVGSLETQYF. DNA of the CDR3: TGTGCCAGCAGCTCCACATCCGTGGGCAGTTTGGAGACCCAGTACTTC.

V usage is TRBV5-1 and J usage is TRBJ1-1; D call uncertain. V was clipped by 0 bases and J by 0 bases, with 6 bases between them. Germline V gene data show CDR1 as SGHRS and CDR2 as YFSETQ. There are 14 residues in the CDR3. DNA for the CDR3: TGCGCCAGCAGCTTGGCACAGATGAACACTGAAGCTTTCTTT. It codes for CASSLAQMNTEAFF.

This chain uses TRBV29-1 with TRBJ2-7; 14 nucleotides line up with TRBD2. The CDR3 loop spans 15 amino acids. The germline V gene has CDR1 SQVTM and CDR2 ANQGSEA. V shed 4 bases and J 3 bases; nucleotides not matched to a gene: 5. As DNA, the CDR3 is TGCAGCGTTGCATTGGGACTAGCGGGAGACTACGAGCAGTACTTC. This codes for CSVALGLAGDYEQYF.

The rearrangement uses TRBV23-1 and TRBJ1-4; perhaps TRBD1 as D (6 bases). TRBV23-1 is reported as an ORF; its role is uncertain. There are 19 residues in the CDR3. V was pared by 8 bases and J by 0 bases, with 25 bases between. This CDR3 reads CASGRGREAGSATNEKLFF. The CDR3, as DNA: TGCGCCAGCGGCAGGGGACGAGAGGCCGGAAGCGCAACTAATGAAAAACTGTTTTTT.

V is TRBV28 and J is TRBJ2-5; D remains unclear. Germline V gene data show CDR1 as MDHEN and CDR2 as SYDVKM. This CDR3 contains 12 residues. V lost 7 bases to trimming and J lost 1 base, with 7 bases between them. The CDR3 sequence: CASTGAQETQYF. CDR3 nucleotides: TGTGCCAGCACAGGTGCCCAAGAGACCCAGTACTTC. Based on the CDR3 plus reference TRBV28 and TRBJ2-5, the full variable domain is DVKVTQSSRYLVKRTGEKVFLECVQDMDHENMFWYRQDPGLGLRLIYFSYDVKMKEKGDIPEGYSVSREKKERFSLILESASTNQTSMYLCASTGAQETQYFGPGTRLLVL.

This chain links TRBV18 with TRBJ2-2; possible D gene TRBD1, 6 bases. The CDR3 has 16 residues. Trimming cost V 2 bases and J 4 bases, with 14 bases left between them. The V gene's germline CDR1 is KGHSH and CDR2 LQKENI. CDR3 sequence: CASSPTGTEVTGELFF. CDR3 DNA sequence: TGTGCCAGCTCACCAACAGGGACGGAGGTCACCGGGGAGCTGTTTTTT.

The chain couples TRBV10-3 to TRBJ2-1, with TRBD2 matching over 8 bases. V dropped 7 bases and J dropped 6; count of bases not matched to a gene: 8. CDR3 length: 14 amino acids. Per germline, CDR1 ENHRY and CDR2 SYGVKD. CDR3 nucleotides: TGTGCCATCATGAGGGGACTAGGGGGCAATGAGCAGTTCTTC. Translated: CAIMRGLGGNEQFF.

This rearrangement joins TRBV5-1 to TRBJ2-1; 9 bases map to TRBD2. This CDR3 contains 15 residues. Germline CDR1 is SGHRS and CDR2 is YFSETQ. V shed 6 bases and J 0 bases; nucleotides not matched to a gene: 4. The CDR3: CASTISGSSYNEQFF. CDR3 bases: TGCGCCAGCACAATTAGCGGGAGCTCCTACAATGAGCAGTTCTTC.

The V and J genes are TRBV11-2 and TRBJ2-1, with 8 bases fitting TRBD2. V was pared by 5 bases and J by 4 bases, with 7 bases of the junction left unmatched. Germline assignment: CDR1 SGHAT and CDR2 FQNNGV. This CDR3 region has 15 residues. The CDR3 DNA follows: TGTGCCAGCAGCATCACTAGCGGACCTTACAATGAGCAGTTCTTC. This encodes CASSITSGPYNEQFF.

CDR3 residues: CAWSAGTGNGYTF. CDR3 coding DNA: TGTGCCTGGAGTGCCGGGACAGGGAATGGCTACACCTTC. The rearrangement uses TRBV30 and TRBJ1-2, with 9 positions matching TRBD1. The CDR3 runs to 13 residues. In germline, CDR1 is GTSNPN, CDR2 SVGIG (reference sequence). V dropped 1 base and J dropped 6; count of bases not matched to a gene: 3. Combining the CDR3 with reference TRBV30 and TRBJ1-2 gives the whole variable domain SQTIHQWPATLVQPVGSPLSLECTVEGTSNPNLYWYRQAAGRGLQLLFYSVGIGQISSEVPQNLSASRPQDRQFILSSKKLLLSDSGFYLCAWSAGTGNGYTFGSGTRLTVV.

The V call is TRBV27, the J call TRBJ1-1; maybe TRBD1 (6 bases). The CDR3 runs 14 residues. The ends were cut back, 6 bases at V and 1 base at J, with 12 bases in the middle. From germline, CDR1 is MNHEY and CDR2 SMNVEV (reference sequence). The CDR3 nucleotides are TGTGCCAGCAGCAGGGGACCGTCGAACACTGAAGCTTTCTTT. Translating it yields CASSRGPSNTEAFF.

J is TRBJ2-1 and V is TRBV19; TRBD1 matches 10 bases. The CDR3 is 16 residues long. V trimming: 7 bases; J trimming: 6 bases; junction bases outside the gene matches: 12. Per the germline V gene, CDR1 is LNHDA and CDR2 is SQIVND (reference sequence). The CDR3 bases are TGTGCCAGTACCCGGTGGGGGACAGGGGACCTCAATGAGCAGTTCTTC. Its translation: CASTRWGTGDLNEQFF.

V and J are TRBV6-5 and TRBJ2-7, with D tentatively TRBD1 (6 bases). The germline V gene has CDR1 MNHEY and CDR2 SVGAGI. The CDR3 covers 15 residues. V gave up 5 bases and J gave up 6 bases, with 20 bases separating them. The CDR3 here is CASSLQGLFGSEQYF. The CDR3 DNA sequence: TGTGCCAGCAGTCTACAGGGCCTTTTCGGTAGCGAGCAGTACTTC.

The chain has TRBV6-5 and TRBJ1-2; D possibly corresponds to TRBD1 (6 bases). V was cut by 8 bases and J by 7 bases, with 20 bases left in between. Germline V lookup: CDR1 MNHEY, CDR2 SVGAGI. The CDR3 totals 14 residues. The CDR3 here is CASALQGSRGGYTF. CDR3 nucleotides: TGTGCCAGCGCATTACAGGGATCCCGCGGTGGCTACACCTTC.